Below, 26 T cell receptor beta chains from the same sample are listed, as sequenced in a study of molecular identifiers for immune sequencing clone quantification listed by TCRdb under 2018. The library was produced with PCR. Sequencing instrument: NextSeq 500. In-frame beta chains were kept once TCRdb had trimmed the public reads at Q25 with fastp and called clones with MiXCR. Duplicate CDR3 protein sequences are folded into a single record with the most common DNA and genes. The sample includes more than 550,000 distinct CDR3 sequences, with 25% observed a single time. The ten largest clonotypes hold about 0.81% of the sample. The sequenced sample consisted of naive CD8+ T cells from blood, with Jurkat cell RNA spiked in. Reading the label with the study, this specimen's cell subset or site is: FACS-sorted CD8+CD4-CCR7+CD45RA+ naive T cells. The receptors were sampled from a human donor in good health. Some libraries in this study had Jurkat cell RNA spiked in.

This clonotype has ten or more counts. The rearrangement uses TRBV12-3 or TRBV12-4 and TRBJ1-3; D gene ambiguous. The V and J ends lost 8 bases and 2 bases respectively, with 10 bases between them. CDR3 length equals 13 residues. The DNA for the CDR3 is TGTGCCAGCCGGGGAGGGACTGGAAACACCATATATTTT. This codes for CASRGGTGNTIYF.

This clonotype was observed many times. The chain has TRBV6-5 and TRBJ1-1; a weak D match, TRBD1 (6 bases). Trimming pared 0 bases from V and 2 bases from J, leaving 16 bases between. The germline gives CDR1 MNHEY, CDR2 SVGAGI. CDR3 size: 17 residues. CDR3 bases: TGTGCCAGCAGTTACTCTAATCATTGGGACATTAACACTGAAGCTTTCTTT. It specifies CASSYSNHWDINTEAFF.

The chain is built from TRBV19 and TRBJ2-2; TRBD1 might be the D (6 bases). Trimming left V 9 bases short and J 3 bases short, with 8 bases between. Germline V gene sequence: CDR1 LNHDA, CDR2 SQIVND (reference sequence). This CDR3 has 12 amino acids. The CDR3 region has the DNA TGTGCCAGCCAGGGGTACACCGGGGAGCTGTTTTTT. Translating it yields CASQGYTGELFF. The full variable domain, with the rest looked up from reference TRBV19 and TRBJ2-2, is DGGITQSPKYLFRKEGQNVTLSCEQNLNHDAMYWYRQDPGQGLRLIYYSQIVNDFQKGDIAEGYSVSREKKESFPLTVTSAQKNPTAFYLCASQGYTGELFFGEGSRLTVL.

To note about this clonotype: This may be a read error: a much more frequent sequence differs by one nucleotide. J is TRBJ1-1 and V is TRBV7-9, with D unclear. Trimming took 5 bases from V and 6 from J, leaving 13 bases between them. The CDR3 contains 13 residues. Germline V gene sequence: CDR1 SEHNR, CDR2 FQNEAQ (reference sequence). The CDR3, as DNA: TGTGCCAGCAGCCCTTGGGCGAGCCCTGAAGCTTTCTTT. Amino acid sequence: CASSPWASPEAFF.

To note about this clonotype: This sequence may be a read error, since a much larger clone differs from it by one base. The J gene is TRBJ2-3, the V gene TRBV6-5; D is uncertain. Germline CDR1 and CDR2: MNHEY and SVGAGI. This CDR3 region has 15 residues. The V and J ends lost 8 bases and 1 base respectively, with 16 bases between them. In DNA, the CDR3 is TGTGCCAGCCGGTTTACTTCTGAGGGCACAGATACGCAGTATTTT. Translating gives CASRFTSEGTDTQYF.

The table lists this clonotype with many counts. The chain recombines TRBV28 with TRBJ2-3; TRBD2 matches at 8 bases. CDR3 length: 15 amino acids. V lost 6 bases, J lost 3 bases, and 8 bases stayed unmatched. Germline CDR1 and CDR2: MDHEN and SYDVKM. The CDR3 sequence: CASRNRGGQTDTQYF. As DNA, the CDR3 is TGTGCCAGCAGAAATCGGGGGGGCCAAACAGATACGCAGTATTTT.

The chain links TRBV29-1 to TRBJ2-7; 7 nucleotides agree with TRBD1. The germline gives CDR1 SQVTM, CDR2 ANQGSEA. V shed 6 bases, J shed 3 bases, and the junction held 5 bases outside the gene matches. The CDR3 contains 12 residues. The CDR3 loop reads CSVTGPNYEQYF. The CDR3 DNA sequence: TGCAGCGTGACAGGGCCGAACTACGAGCAGTACTTC.

This clonotype was seen at least ten times. The chain joins TRBV6-2 or TRBV6-3 to TRBJ1-1; weak D call: TRBD1 (5 bases). Germline CDR1 reads MNHEY; CDR2 reads SVGEGT. The CDR3 runs 15 residues. V was trimmed by 6 bases and J by 5 bases, leaving 19 bases between them. CDR3 residues: CASRISGGRGTEAFF. DNA of the CDR3: TGTGCCAGCAGGATATCTGGAGGGAGGGGTACTGAAGCTTTCTTT.

This clonotype occurred many times. The junction does not match germline at one end; this may be a read error. This chain connects TRBV12-3 or TRBV12-4 to TRBJ2-3; 7 bases fit TRBD1. This CDR3 is built from 12 residues. This CDR3 is CASSLGSGGAFF. The CDR3 nucleotides read TGTGCCAGCAGTTTAGGGTCAGGGGGAGCCTTTTTT.

The chain is built from TRBV20-1 and TRBJ2-2, with TRBD1 matching 8 bases. Germline V CDR1 and CDR2: DFQATT, SNEGSKA (reference sequence). V was pared by 4 bases and J by 1 base, with 8 bases of the junction left unmatched. This CDR3 is 16 amino acids long. CDR3 bases: TGCAGTGCTACCAGTCGGGACAGGAGGAACACCGGGGAGCTGTTTTTT. The encoded protein is CSATSRDRRNTGELFF.

This clonotype was observed many times. The CDR3, as DNA: TGCGCCAGCAGCCAGAGGACAGGCTATAGCAATCAGCCCCAGCATTTT. Residues: CASSQRTGYSNQPQHF. The rearrangement uses TRBV4-1 and TRBJ1-5; TRBD1 matches at 7 bases. CDR3 size: 16 residues. Losses at the gene ends were 3 bases for V and 0 bases for J; bases not matched to a gene: 5. Germline V gene sequence: CDR1 MGHRA, CDR2 YSYEKL.

This rearrangement joins TRBV19 to TRBJ1-5; D possibly corresponds to TRBD1 (5 bases). CDR1 is LNHDA, CDR2 SQIVND, per germline (reference sequence). The CDR3 has 16 residues. Trimming cost V 3 bases and J 9 bases, with 21 bases left between them. The CDR3 is CASSIGARGEVLPQHF. The CDR3 DNA is TGTGCCAGTAGTATTGGGGCAAGGGGTGAAGTTTTGCCCCAGCATTTT.

This chain joins TRBV4-1 and TRBJ2-1, with 7 bases fitting TRBD2. J lost 4 bases, V lost 3 bases, and 9 bases had no gene match. The CDR3 consists of 16 residues. Germline values: CDR1 MGHRA, CDR2 YSYEKL. The CDR3 sequence is CASSQMRASGYNEQFF. As DNA, the CDR3 is TGCGCCAGCAGCCAGATGAGGGCTAGCGGATACAATGAGCAGTTCTTC.

This clonotype was seen only a few times. The chain couples TRBV19 to TRBJ1-1; D ambiguous. Trimming pared 3 bases from V and 0 bases from J, leaving 5 bases between. CDR1 and CDR2 (germline): LNHDA, SQIVND (reference sequence). This CDR3 comprises 13 residues. CDR3 protein: CASSIMVNTEAFF. The DNA of the CDR3 is TGTGCCAGTAGTATTATGGTGAACACTGAAGCTTTCTTT.

The gene calls are TRBV14 and TRBJ2-7; D unclear. The CDR3 is made up of 13 amino acids. V dropped 2 bases and J dropped 0 bases, with 5 bases sitting between them. Germline V gene sequence: CDR1 SGHDN, CDR2 FVKESK. CDR3 DNA sequence: TGTGCCAGCAGCCAACTTAGCTCCTACGAGCAGTACTTC. It codes for CASSQLSSYEQYF.

This clonotype has ten or more counts. The chain joins TRBV20-1 to TRBJ2-7; TRBD2 matches 9 bases. The CDR3 has 16 residues. Germline V gives CDR1 DFQATT, CDR2 SNEGSKA (reference sequence). The trim removed 0 bases at V and 7 bases at J, leaving 13 bases unmatched. The CDR3 DNA reads TGCAGTGCTAGAGACCCCGGACTAGCGCGGCCGGGGGAGCAGTACTTC. Protein sequence: CSARDPGLARPGEQYF.

CDR3 protein: CATQEPPYEQYF. The CDR3 DNA reads as TGTGCCACTCAGGAACCTCCCTACGAGCAGTACTTC. The chain recombines TRBV7-9 with TRBJ2-7; D not certain. The CDR3 runs to 12 residues. V was trimmed by 10 bases and J by 2 bases, leaving 12 bases between them. Germline CDR1 and CDR2: SEHNR and FQNEAQ (reference sequence).

This clonotype was seen repeatedly, ten times or more. This chain connects TRBV12-3 or TRBV12-4 to TRBJ2-7; 8 nucleotides agree with TRBD1. J lost 6 bases, V lost 6 bases, and 10 bases had no gene match. The CDR3 spans 14 residues. The CDR3 DNA follows: TGTGCCAGCAGCCCGACAGGGGCAGTCGGCGAGCAGTACTTC. Its translation: CASSPTGAVGEQYF.

This clonotype was observed many times. CDR3: CASSSAGATEAFF. The CDR3 bases are TGTGCCAGCAGCTCCGCCGGGGCCACTGAAGCTTTCTTT. The J gene is TRBJ1-1, the V gene TRBV7-2; D is perhaps TRBD1 (5 bases). The germline CDR1 and CDR2 sequences are SGHTA and FQGNSA. There are 13 residues in the CDR3. The V end was cut by 4 bases, the J end by 4 bases, with 10 bases between.

This clonotype was detected ten times or more. This chain uses TRBV3-1 with TRBJ1-1; TRBD1 matches at 9 bases. Trimming took 4 bases from V and 1 from J; bases not matched to a gene: 13. Germline CDR1 and CDR2: LGHDT and YNNKEL (reference sequence). This CDR3 comprises 18 residues. CDR3 region: CASSPYRPGTGSNTEAFF. The DNA for the CDR3 is TGTGCCAGCAGCCCCTACCGTCCCGGGACAGGGTCGAACACTGAAGCTTTCTTT.

Many counts were recorded for this clonotype. The chain joins TRBV3-1 to TRBJ1-1, with D possibly matching TRBD1 (5 bases). This CDR3 has 15 residues. Germline CDR1 and CDR2: LGHDT and YNNKEL (reference sequence). V lost 4 bases, J lost 3 bases, and 15 bases lay in between. The CDR3 reads CASSPRLRADTEAFF. As DNA, the CDR3 is TGTGCCAGCAGCCCCCGTCTCAGGGCGGACACTGAAGCTTTCTTT.

In the case of this clonotype: A much larger clone lies a single base off, so this may be a read error. This chain links TRBV9 with TRBJ2-7, with D perhaps given as TRBD1 or TRBD2 (5 bases each). The CDR3 extends over 13 amino acids. Per germline, CDR1 SGDLS and CDR2 YYNGEE. Here the CDR3 reads CAGSVDWGSEQYF. The CDR3 DNA is TGTGCCGGCAGCGTAGATTGGGGGAGCGAGCAGTACTTC.

The sample holds many counts of this clonotype. This chain connects TRBV28 to TRBJ2-2; 10 nucleotides match TRBD1. Losses at the gene ends were 5 bases for V and 1 base for J; bases not matched to a gene: 4. Germline CDR1 is MDHEN and CDR2 is SYDVKM. The CDR3 runs 16 residues. CDR3 loop: CASSGGTGVNTGELFF. CDR3 nucleotide sequence: TGTGCCAGCAGTGGCGGGACAGGGGTGAACACCGGGGAGCTGTTTTTT.

This clonotype was counted between two and nine times. This rearrangement joins TRBV20-1 to TRBJ1-5; D unclear. V lost 6 bases and J 7 bases, leaving 19 bases between the germline ends. The CDR3 runs to 14 residues. The germline V gene encodes CDR1 DFQATT and CDR2 SNEGSKA (reference sequence). CDR3 nucleotide sequence: TGCAGTGCCACCTTTGGGAGCGGAGACCAGCCCCAGCATTTT. Its translation is CSATFGSGDQPQHF.

As DNA, the CDR3 is TGTGCCAGCAGTTTTGGAGCGGGGGCCTCGGGGGAGCCCCAGTACTTC. It yields the protein CASSFGAGASGEPQYF. The chain employs TRBV28 and TRBJ2-5, with 8 bases fitting TRBD2. Looked up from germline, CDR1 is MDHEN and CDR2 is SYDVKM. V lost 3 bases to trimming and J lost 9 bases; unmatched junction nucleotides: 15. The CDR3 has 16 amino acids.

The chain carries TRBV5-6 and TRBJ2-3; possibly TRBD1 or TRBD2 for D (5 bases each). Trimming pared 3 bases from V and 6 bases from J, leaving 23 bases between. The CDR3 length is 17 residues. Germline V lookup: CDR1 SGHDT, CDR2 YYEEEE. The CDR3, as DNA: TGTGCCAGCAGCTGGGGCCTCACCGGGGAAGGTTTTGATACGCAGTATTTT. It specifies CASSWGLTGEGFDTQYF.